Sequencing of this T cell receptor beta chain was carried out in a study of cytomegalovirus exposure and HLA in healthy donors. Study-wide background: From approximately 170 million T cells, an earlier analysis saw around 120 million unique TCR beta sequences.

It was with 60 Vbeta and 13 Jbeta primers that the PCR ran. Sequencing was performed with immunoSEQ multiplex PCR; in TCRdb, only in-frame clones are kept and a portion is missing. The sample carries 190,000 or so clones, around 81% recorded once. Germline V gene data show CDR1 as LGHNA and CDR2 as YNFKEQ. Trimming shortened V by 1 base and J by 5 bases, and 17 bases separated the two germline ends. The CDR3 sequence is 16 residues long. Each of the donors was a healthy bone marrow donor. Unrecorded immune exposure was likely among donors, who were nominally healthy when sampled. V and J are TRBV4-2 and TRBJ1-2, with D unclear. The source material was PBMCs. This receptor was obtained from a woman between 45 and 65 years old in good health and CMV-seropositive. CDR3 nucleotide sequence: TGTGCCAGCAGCCAAGGGGTCAGCGGCGCTCGGTATGGCTACACCTTC. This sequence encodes CASSQGVSGARYGYTF.